The next 26 T cell receptor beta chains were all read from a single sample in a study of blood T cell repertoires in COVID-19. Using immunoSEQ multiplex PCR, the repertoire was profiled, and TCRdb retains in-frame clones only, with some absent. The data show a few hundred thousand clones, around nine tenths seen once. The sample consisted of PBMCs or T cells enriched from blood (not recorded which). The receptors were gathered from a woman aged 55-70 years in a cohort exposed to, infected with or recovered from COVID-19 (not recorded which).

This chain joins TRBV28 and TRBJ1-5; weak D call: TRBD1 (6 bases). CDR3 length: 15 amino acids. CDR1 is MDHEN, CDR2 SYDVKM, per germline. V lost 6 bases, J lost 2 bases, and 14 bases lay in between. CDR3 loop: CASSRGALGNQPQHF. In DNA form, the CDR3 reads TGTGCCAGCAGCCGGGGGGCCCTCGGCAATCAGCCCCAGCATTTT.

The rearrangement uses TRBV19 and TRBJ2-7; maybe TRBD2 (6 bases). CDR1 is LNHDA and CDR2 is SQIVND in the germline V gene (reference sequence). Between the trimmed V and J ends, which lost 9 bases and 5 bases, there was a span of 17 bases. This CDR3 is 13 amino acids long. The CDR3 nucleotides read TGTGCCAGCCAGACTATGACGGGGGACGAGCAGTACTTC. It yields the protein CASQTMTGDEQYF.

The table lists this clone with a count of one. The CDR3 DNA sequence: TGTGCCAGCAGGACTTCGACAGGGAACACTGAAGCTTTCTTT. It translates to CASRTSTGNTEAFF. The chain employs TRBV6-5 and TRBJ1-1, with D possibly TRBD1 on 6 matching bases. CDR3 length: 14 residues. Per germline, CDR1 MNHEY and CDR2 SVGAGI. V was pared by 6 bases and J by 1 base, with 12 bases between.

The genes are TRBV18 and TRBJ1-2; 11 bases match TRBD1. CDR3 length equals 16 residues. The V and J ends lost 3 bases and 2 bases, in that order; junction bases with no gene match: 5. Per the germline V gene, CDR1 is KGHSH and CDR2 is LQKENI. The CDR3 protein is CASSPVWDRGNYGYTF. Here the CDR3 DNA reads TGTGCCAGCTCACCCGTTTGGGACAGGGGGAACTATGGCTACACCTTC.

CDR3 bases: TGCGCCAGCAGCTTGGGGGACAGGGGGCTCGGCACAGATACGCAGTATTTT. It encodes CASSLGDRGLGTDTQYF. The chain combines TRBV5-1 with TRBJ2-3; 12 nucleotides match TRBD1. Germline lookup yields CDR1 SGHRS and CDR2 YFSETQ. J lost 1 base, V lost 0 bases, and 3 bases had no gene match. The CDR3 extends over 17 amino acids.

The rearrangement joins TRBV6-1 to TRBJ2-7, with D possibly being TRBD1 (6 bases). Germline CDR1 reads MNHNS; CDR2 reads SASEGT. The V and J ends lost 3 bases and 6 bases respectively, with 15 bases between them. This CDR3 comprises 14 residues. CDR3 protein: CASSDRSGESEQYF. The DNA for the CDR3 is TGTGCCAGCAGTGATAGGTCAGGGGAATCCGAGCAGTACTTC.

The chain employs TRBV7-8 and TRBJ2-7; no definite D call. Germline CDR1 SGHVS, CDR2 FQNEAQ. Trimming took off 1 base at V and 1 base at J, with 11 bases between the two ends. The CDR3 sequence is 15 residues long. CDR3 nucleotide sequence: TGTGCCAGCAGCTTAGGGAGAATGGCGTCCTACGAGCAGTACTTC. Translated, it gives CASSLGRMASYEQYF.

The sample holds one count of this clone. J is TRBJ1-4 and V is TRBV5-4; 8 nucleotides agree with TRBD1. The germline V gene has CDR1 SGHNT and CDR2 YYREEE (reference sequence). The CDR3 has 15 amino acids. V shed 2 bases, J shed 7 bases, and the junction held 7 bases outside the gene matches. The CDR3 DNA reads TGTGCCAGCAGCTTTAGTACCCAGGGGGCTGAAAAACTGTTTTTT. Translation: CASSFSTQGAEKLFF.

The V call is TRBV3-1 (or the pseudogene TRBV3-2), the J call TRBJ2-2; 10 nucleotides agree with TRBD2. The J segment lost 0 bases and the V segment lost 2 bases, leaving 3 bases of the junction unmatched. The CDR3 has 17 amino acids. The V gene's germline CDR1 is LGHDT and CDR2 YNNKEL (reference sequence). The CDR3 is CASSQTGTSANTGELFF. In DNA form, the CDR3 reads TGTGCCAGCAGCCAAACCGGGACTAGCGCGAACACCGGGGAGCTGTTTTTT.

The rearrangement uses TRBV7-8 and TRBJ2-5; 10 bases map to TRBD2. Trimming at V came to 7 bases and at J to 5 bases, leaving 10 bases not matched to a gene. The germline V gene encodes CDR1 SGHVS and CDR2 FQNEAQ. The CDR3 runs to 15 residues. The CDR3 is CASTLGASGSETQYF. DNA for the CDR3: TGTGCCAGCACCCTAGGGGCTAGCGGGAGTGAGACCCAGTACTTC.

The V gene is TRBV2, the J gene TRBJ1-2, with a weak D call TRBD1 (6 bases). Between the trimmed V and J ends, which lost 2 bases and 2 bases, there was a span of 12 bases. The CDR3 spans 15 residues. Germline CDR1 SNHLY, CDR2 FYNNEI. The DNA of the CDR3 is TGTGCCAGCAGTGAACAGACAGGAGTAAACTATGGCTACACCTTC. Protein product: CASSEQTGVNYGYTF.

This clone turned up a few times. The V and J genes are TRBV15 and TRBJ2-3; a possible D gene is TRBD2 (6 bases). This CDR3 contains 17 residues. Trimming removed 5 bases from V and 4 bases from J, with 22 bases in between. Germline V gives CDR1 LNHNV, CDR2 YYDKDF (reference sequence). This CDR3 reads CATSPLAHRLVPDTQYF. CDR3 DNA sequence: TGTGCCACCAGCCCCCTGGCCCACAGACTAGTGCCAGATACGCAGTATTTT.

Written as DNA, the CDR3 is TGTGCCAGCAGTCACGGGACTAGCAACGGTGAGCAGTTCTTC. This codes for CASSHGTSNGEQFF. The rearrangement links TRBV6-6 to TRBJ2-1; the match to TRBD2 covers 9 bases. Germline V gives CDR1 MNHNY, CDR2 SVGAGI (reference sequence). Germline trimming cut 5 bases from V and 9 bases from J; bases unmatched to any gene: 8. The CDR3 is made up of 14 amino acids.

The sample holds many counts of this clone. The chain has TRBV2 and TRBJ1-5; weak D call: TRBD1 (5 bases). CDR3 size: 14 residues. Germline V gives CDR1 SNHLY, CDR2 FYNNEI. Between the trimmed V and J ends, which lost 8 bases and 3 bases, there was a span of 14 bases. The CDR3 DNA reads TGTGCCAGCGGGGCCCGGGGGTACAATCAGCCCCAGCATTTT. This gives the protein CASGARGYNQPQHF.

This sequence joins TRBV2 and TRBJ1-1, with a weak D call TRBD1 (5 bases). Per the germline V gene, CDR1 is SNHLY and CDR2 is FYNNEI. The CDR3 has 15 amino acids. Trimming left V 2 bases short and J 5 bases short, with 15 bases between. CDR3 region: CASSEHGGLGTEAFF. The CDR3 nucleotides are TGTGCCAGCAGTGAACATGGGGGGTTGGGGACTGAAGCTTTCTTT.

The rearrangement links TRBV4-1 to TRBJ1-6; a weak D match, TRBD1 (5 bases). The CDR3 spans 14 residues. Germline V gene sequence: CDR1 MGHRA, CDR2 YSYEKL. V lost 1 base, J lost 8 bases, and 9 bases lay in between. The CDR3 sequence: CASSQGRDDSPLHF. CDR3 in DNA: TGCGCCAGCAGCCAAGGCAGGGATGATTCACCCCTCCACTTT.

The rearrangement uses TRBV5-6 and TRBJ2-2; possibly TRBD2 for D (5 bases). V dropped 3 bases and J dropped 4 bases, with 10 bases sitting between them. The germline V gene encodes CDR1 SGHDT and CDR2 YYEEEE. This CDR3 comprises 14 residues. The CDR3 sequence is CASSYGITTGELFF. CDR3 DNA: TGTGCCAGCAGCTACGGGATTACCACCGGGGAGCTGTTTTTT.

The rearrangement links TRBV29-1 to TRBJ2-7; 9 bases are shared with TRBD1. V lost 4 bases to trimming and J lost 7 bases; unmatched junction nucleotides: 8. The V gene's germline CDR1 is SQVTM and CDR2 ANQGSEA. This CDR3 comprises 13 residues. CDR3 protein: CSVGTGDAWEQYF. The CDR3, as DNA: TGCAGCGTTGGGACAGGGGATGCCTGGGAGCAGTACTTC.

The CDR3 loop is CASSLAVTYNSPLHF. CDR3 nucleotides: TGTGCCAGCAGCCTGGCAGTAACCTATAATTCACCCCTCCACTTT. The chain joins TRBV25-1 to TRBJ1-6; D not certain. V lost 6 bases and J lost 2, with 11 bases in between. The CDR3 has 15 amino acids. Germline-derived CDR1 and CDR2 are MGHDK and SYGVNS.

CDR3: CSGTAWGAEAFF. CDR3 bases: TGCAGCGGGACGGCGTGGGGGGCTGAAGCTTTCTTT. The chain uses TRBV29-1 and TRBJ1-1; the D gene is possibly TRBD1 (5 bases). Germline values: CDR1 SQVTM, CDR2 ANQGSEA. The CDR3 length is 12 residues. V was trimmed by 7 bases and J by 6 bases, leaving 15 bases between them. The full variable domain, completed using reference TRBV29-1 and TRBJ1-1, is SAVISQKPSRDICQRGTSLTIQCQVDSQVTMMFWYRQQPGQSLTLIATANQGSEATYESGFVIDKFPISRPNLTFSTLTVSNMSPEDSSIYLCSGTAWGAEAFFGQGTRLTVV.

The V call is TRBV2, the J call TRBJ1-4; a weak D match, TRBD1 (6 bases). With 7 bases removed from V and 5 bases from J, the gap between germline ends came to 11 bases. The CDR3 is 13 residues long. Germline V gene sequence: CDR1 SNHLY, CDR2 FYNNEI. The chain's CDR3 is CASIRTANEKLFF. The CDR3 DNA is TGTGCCAGCATTCGGACAGCCAATGAAAAACTGTTTTTT.

The chain has TRBV27 and TRBJ2-7, with TRBD1 identical over 9 bases. The ends lost 0 bases at V and 5 bases at J; junction bases unmatched: 14. The CDR3 covers 18 residues. Germline-derived CDR1 and CDR2 are MNHEY and SMNVEV (reference sequence). This CDR3 is CASSLSAGGDRARHEQYF. For the CDR3, the DNA is TGTGCCAGCAGTTTATCGGCGGGCGGGGACAGGGCAAGGCACGAGCAGTACTTC.

In this sample, this clone turned up once. CDR3 nucleotide sequence: TGTGCCAGCAGCGTAGGTTTTTCGACAGTCCAAGAGACCCAGTACTTC. Translation gives CASSVGFSTVQETQYF. The V call is TRBV9, the J call TRBJ2-5; a weak D match, TRBD1 (5 bases). Trimming cost V 0 bases and J 1 base, with 13 bases left between them. Per germline, CDR1 SGDLS and CDR2 YYNGEE. The CDR3 is made up of 16 amino acids.

The V call is TRBV7-2, the J call TRBJ2-3; 7 bases agree with TRBD2. Losses at the gene ends were 0 bases for V and 6 bases for J; bases not matched to a gene: 6. This CDR3 spans 15 amino acids. Germline lookup yields CDR1 SGHTA and CDR2 FQGNSA. Here the CDR3 reads CASSLAPQAGDTQYF. The CDR3 DNA sequence: TGTGCCAGCAGCTTAGCGCCCCAAGCGGGGGATACGCAGTATTTT.

The chain couples TRBV2 to TRBJ2-7, with TRBD1 matching over 7 bases. Trimming cost V 6 bases and J 3 bases; bases outside gene matches: 11. Germline V gene lookup returns CDR1 SNHLY and CDR2 FYNNEI. The CDR3 runs 15 residues. The CDR3 DNA reads TGTGCCAGCAGCTTTCGACAGGGTGGTCACTACGAGCAGTACTTC. Residues: CASSFRQGGHYEQYF.

The chain carries TRBV19 and TRBJ1-5; D is ambiguous. The germline V gene encodes CDR1 LNHDA and CDR2 SQIVND (reference sequence). The CDR3 runs to 14 residues. V shed 5 bases and J shed 0 bases, with 8 bases lying between them. In nucleotides, the CDR3 is TGTGCCAGTAGTTCCCGGTCTAGCAATCAGCCCCAGCATTTT. Its translation: CASSSRSSNQPQHF.